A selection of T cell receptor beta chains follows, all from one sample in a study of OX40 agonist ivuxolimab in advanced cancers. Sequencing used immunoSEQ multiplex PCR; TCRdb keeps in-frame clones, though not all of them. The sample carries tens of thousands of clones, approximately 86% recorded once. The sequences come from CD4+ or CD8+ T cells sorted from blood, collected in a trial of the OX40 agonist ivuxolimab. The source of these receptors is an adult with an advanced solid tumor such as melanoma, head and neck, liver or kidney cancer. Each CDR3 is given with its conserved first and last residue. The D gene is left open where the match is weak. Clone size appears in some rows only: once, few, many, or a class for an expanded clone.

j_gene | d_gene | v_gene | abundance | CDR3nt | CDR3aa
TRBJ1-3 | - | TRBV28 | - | TGTGCCAGCAGCCGCGCAGGGGACCCCTCTGGAAACACCATATATTTT | CASSRAGDPSGNTIYF
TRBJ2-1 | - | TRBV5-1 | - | TGCGCCAGCAGCCAAGCAGCGGAGGGCTACAATGAGCAGTTCTTC | CASSQAAEGYNEQFF
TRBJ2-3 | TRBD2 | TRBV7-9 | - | TGTGCCAGCAGCTTAGTGGTGCTAGCGGCCACAGATACGCAGTATTTT | CASSLVVLAATDTQYF
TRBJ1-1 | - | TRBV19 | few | TGTGCCAGTACCCTACCGGGACAACAGAACACTGAAGCTTTCTTT | CASTLPGQQNTEAFF
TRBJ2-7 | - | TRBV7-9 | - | TGTGCCAGCAGCGTTACCTACGAGCAGTACTTC | CASSVTYEQYF
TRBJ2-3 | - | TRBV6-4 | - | TGTGCCAGCAGTGACGGGAGTACAGATACGCAGTATTTT | CASSDGSTDTQYF
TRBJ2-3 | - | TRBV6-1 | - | TGTGCCAGCAGTGTTTGGGGGAGTGTAGATACGCAGTATTTT | CASSVWGSVDTQYF
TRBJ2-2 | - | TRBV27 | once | TGTGCCAGCAGTCTCGGGGTAGAGAACACCGGGGAGCTGTTTTTT | CASSLGVENTGELFF
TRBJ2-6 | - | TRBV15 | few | TGTGCCACCAGCAGAGACGGTGACTCTGGGGCCAACGTCCTGACTTTC | CATSRDGDSGANVLTF
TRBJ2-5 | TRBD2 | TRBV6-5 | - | TGTGCCAGCAGTTACTTCGCCGGGAGGACTGAGACCCAGTACTTC | CASSYFAGRTETQYF
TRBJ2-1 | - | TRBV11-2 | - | TGTGCCAGCAGCTTAGAGGTCGTGCCCTACAATGAGCAGTTCTTC | CASSLEVVPYNEQFF
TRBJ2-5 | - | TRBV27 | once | TGTGCCAGCAGTTTATCAGGGCAGGGGAGGGAGACCCAGTACTTC | CASSLSGQGRETQYF
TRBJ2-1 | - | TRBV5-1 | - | TGCGCCAGCAGCTTGGTTGACTTCTACAATGAGCAGTTCTTC | CASSLVDFYNEQFF
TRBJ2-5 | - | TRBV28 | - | TGTGCCAGCGAGGGGGTATCCAAGGAGACCCAGTACTTC | CASEGVSKETQYF
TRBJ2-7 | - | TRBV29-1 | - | TGCAGCGCCCATTACTTGGACGAGCAGTACTTC | CSAHYLDEQYF
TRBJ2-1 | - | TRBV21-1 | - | TGTGCCAGCAGCAAAGGGCGGGACCCCTCCTACAATGAGCAGTTCTTC | CASSKGRDPSYNEQFF
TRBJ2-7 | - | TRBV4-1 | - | TGCGCCAGCAGCCCCGGGGGCGGGACGGTGCAGTACTTC | CASSPGGGTVQYF
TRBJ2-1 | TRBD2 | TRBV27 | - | TGTGCCAGCAGTGTGACTAGCGGGAGGGGTGAGCAGTTCTTC | CASSVTSGRGEQFF
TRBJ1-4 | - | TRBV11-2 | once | TGTGCCAGCAGCTTAGGCGTTAACCTTGGGGTAATGGCTGAAAAACTGTTTTTT | CASSLGVNLGVMAEKLFF
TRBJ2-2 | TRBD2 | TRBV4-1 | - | TGCGCCAGCAGCCACCCCCGCGCCCCCAGCGGGGGGAACACCGGGGAGCTGTTTTTT | CASSHPRAPSGGNTGELFF
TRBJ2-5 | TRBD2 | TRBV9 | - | TGTGCCAGCAGCGCACTTGAGGGGACTAGCGGGAGGTTGGGAGAGACCCAGTACTTC | CASSALEGTSGRLGETQYF
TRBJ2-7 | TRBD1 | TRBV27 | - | TGTGCCAGCAGTGCCACCGGGACAGGGTGGTACGAGCAGTACTTC | CASSATGTGWYEQYF
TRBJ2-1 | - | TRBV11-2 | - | TGTGCCAGCAGCTTACCTAGACCGTCCTACAATGAGCAGTTCTTC | CASSLPRPSYNEQFF
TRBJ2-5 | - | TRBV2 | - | TGTGCCAGCAGTGATAGCCCCCCCCAGGGCATCAAGACCCAGTACTTC | CASSDSPPQGIKTQYF
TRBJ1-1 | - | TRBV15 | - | TGTGCCACCAGCATCGGTTGGGTAGCGAACACTGAAGCTTTCTTT | CATSIGWVANTEAFF
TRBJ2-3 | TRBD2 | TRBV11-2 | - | TGTGCCAGCAGCGCGTGGAGCGGGATGTTTTCAGATACGCAGTATTTT | CASSAWSGMFSDTQYF
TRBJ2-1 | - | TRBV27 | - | TGTGCCATACGACAGAGCTCCTACAATGAGCAGTTCTTC | CAIRQSSYNEQFF
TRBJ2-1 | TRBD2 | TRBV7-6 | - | TGTGCCAGCAGCTTCCCGGGAGGAACCTACAATGAGCAGTTCTTC | CASSFPGGTYNEQFF
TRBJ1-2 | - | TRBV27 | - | TGTGCCAGCAGTTCCGCGATGGAACCGACATACACCTTC | CASSSAMEPTYTF
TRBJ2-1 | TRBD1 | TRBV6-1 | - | TGTGCCAGCAGTGAACGGGACGGGACAGGGACCAATGAGCAGTTCTTC | CASSERDGTGTNEQFF
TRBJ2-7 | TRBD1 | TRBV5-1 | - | TGCGCCAGCAGACGAGGGACAGGGGCTTCTGGACCACCCTTCGAGCAGTACTTC | CASRRGTGASGPPFEQYF
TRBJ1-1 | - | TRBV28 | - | TGTGCCAGCAGTCGGGACACTGAAGCTTTCTTT | CASSRDTEAFF
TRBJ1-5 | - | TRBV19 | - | TGTGCCAGTAGTCCCTCCTTCTTCGGCAATCAGCCCCAGCATTTT | CASSPSFFGNQPQHF
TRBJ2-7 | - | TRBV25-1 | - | TGTGCCAGGGGGTACTTAGGGGGGCGTCGCGTGCAGTACTTC | CARGYLGGRRVQYF
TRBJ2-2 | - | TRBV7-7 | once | TGTGCTAGCAGCTCCGGACGGCCTGACACCGGGGAGCTGTTTTTT | CASSSGRPDTGELFF
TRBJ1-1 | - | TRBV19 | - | TGTGCCAGTAGTATCGGGATTACTGAAGCTTTCTTT | CASSIGITEAFF
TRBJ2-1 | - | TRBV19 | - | TGTGCCAGTAGTATCCTAAACAATGAGCAGTTCTTC | CASSILNNEQFF
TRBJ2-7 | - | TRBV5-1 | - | TGCGCCAGCAGCTTTACGACTTTAGGGTCCTACGAGCAGTACTTC | CASSFTTLGSYEQYF
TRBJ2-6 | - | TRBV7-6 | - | TGTGCCAGCAGCTTAGGATGGGTCCTCTCTGGGGCCAACGTCCTGACTTTC | CASSLGWVLSGANVLTF
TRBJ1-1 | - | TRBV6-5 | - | TGTGCCAGCAGTTACCGTAACACTGAAGCTTTCTTT | CASSYRNTEAFF
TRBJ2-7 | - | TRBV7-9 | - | TGTGCCAGCAGCTCTAGGACCTCCTACGAGCAGTACTTC | CASSSRTSYEQYF
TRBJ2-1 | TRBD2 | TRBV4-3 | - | TGCGCCAGCAGCCTACGGACTAGCGGTAACAATGAGCAGTTCTTC | CASSLRTSGNNEQFF
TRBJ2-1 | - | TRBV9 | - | TGTGCCAGCAGCGTAGCTTCGTCGGGTTGGGAGGAGCAGTTCTTC | CASSVASSGWEEQFF
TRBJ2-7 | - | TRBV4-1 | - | TGCGCCAGCAGTCTTACCAAGGATGGGTCCTACGAGCAGTACTTC | CASSLTKDGSYEQYF
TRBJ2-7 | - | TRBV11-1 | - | TGTGCCAGCAGCTTCAGGAGGGGCTCCTACGAGCAGTACTTC | CASSFRRGSYEQYF
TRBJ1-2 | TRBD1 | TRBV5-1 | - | TGCGCCAGCAGCTCGCAGTACCCGGGACAGGGGAACTATGGCTACACCTTC | CASSSQYPGQGNYGYTF
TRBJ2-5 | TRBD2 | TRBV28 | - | TGTGCCAGCAGTCCCAGCGGGCGGGAGGGCCAAGAGACCCAGTACTTC | CASSPSGREGQETQYF
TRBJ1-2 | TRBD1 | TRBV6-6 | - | TGTGCCAGCAGTGGGGACAGGGCTTATGGCTACACCTTC | CASSGDRAYGYTF
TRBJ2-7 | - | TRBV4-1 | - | TGCGCCAGCAGCCTCACGGCCCTAGCTCGGGACGAGCAGTACTTC | CASSLTALARDEQYF
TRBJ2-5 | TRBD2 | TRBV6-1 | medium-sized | TGTGCCAGCAGTGAAGCTAGCGGGAGCGCGGAGACCCAGTACTTC | CASSEASGSAETQYF
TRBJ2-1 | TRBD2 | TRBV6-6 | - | TGTGCCAGCAGCCTAGGACTAGCGGGACCTAATAATGAGCAGTTCTTC | CASSLGLAGPNNEQFF
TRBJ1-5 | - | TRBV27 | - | TGTGCCAGCAGTCACACACAATATAGCAATCAGCCCCAGCATTTT | CASSHTQYSNQPQHF
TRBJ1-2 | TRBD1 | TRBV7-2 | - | TGTGCCAAGAAAGGGGGCGTAAACTATGGCTACACCTTC | CAKKGGVNYGYTF
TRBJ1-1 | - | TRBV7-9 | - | TGTGCCAGCAAAGGAAGGGGAGCGGATGTTTGGGCTTTCTTT | CASKGRGADVWAFF
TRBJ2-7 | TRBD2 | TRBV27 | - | TGTGCCAGCAGTTTAGTAGCGGGAGTCTACGAGCAGTACTTC | CASSLVAGVYEQYF
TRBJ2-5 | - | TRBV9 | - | TGTGCCAGCAGCGTAGGGGGAACACCTCAAGAGACCCAGTACTTC | CASSVGGTPQETQYF
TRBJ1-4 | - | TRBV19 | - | TGTGCCAGTAGGCGTTCGAGTGAAAAACTGTTTTTT | CASRRSSEKLFF
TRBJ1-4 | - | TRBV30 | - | TGTGCCTGGAGTGTAAGCGACATTATGGGTGAAAAACTGTTTTTT | CAWSVSDIMGEKLFF
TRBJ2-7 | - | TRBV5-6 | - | TGTGCCAGCAGCCCTGGTGCTAGCTCCTACGAGCAGTACTTC | CASSPGASSYEQYF
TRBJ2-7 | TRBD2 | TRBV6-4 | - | TGTGCCAGCAGTCTCATAGCGGGAGGGCCTTCCTACGAGCAGTACTTC | CASSLIAGGPSYEQYF